Listed here is a single T cell receptor beta chain. The same CDR3 also results from other DNA sequences found in this sample. This sample stems from a study of blood T cell repertoires in COVID-19. TCRdb's table, derived via immunoSEQ multiplex PCR, lists solely in-frame clones and lacks some. The sample holds about 200,000 clones, more than 80% seen once. Participant-reported clinical history was the basis for cohort assignment. The receptor comes from a woman aged 18-35 years who had recovered from COVID-19. The material sequenced was PBMCs or T cells enriched from blood (not recorded which).

CDR3 coding DNA: TGCGCCAGCAGTCTGAGCACCGGGGAGCTGTTTTTT. Protein sequence: CASSLSTGELFF. V gene TRBV10-2 combines with J gene TRBJ2-2; D is unclear. This CDR3 comprises 12 residues. Germline-derived CDR1 and CDR2 are WSHSY and SAAADI. The V gene lost 5 bases and the J gene lost 4 bases, with 5 bases spanning the gap.